This T cell receptor beta chain was observed in a study of cytomegalovirus exposure and HLA in healthy donors. This clone was seen only once. What it binds is not known. Study results and limitations: A cluster of highly shared sequence variants was likely a sequencing artifact.

This PCR relied on a set of 60 Vbeta primers and 13 Jbeta primers. Under the authors' procedure: The authors later counted approximately 80 million unique TCR beta chains, roughly 11 million of them shared. Generated by immunoSEQ multiplex PCR, the TCRdb table keeps only in-frame clones and is missing some. V and J calls and clone size are given by that table; D and trimming were obtained from the DNA. This table holds fewer than 250,000 clones, around 79% found once. The TCR sequence derives from a woman younger than 30 in good health and CMV-seronegative. Sequences were obtained from PBMCs.

CDR3 DNA sequence: TGTGCCAGCAGCTTAACCGGTGGCTACACCTTC. Protein: CASSLTGGYTF. The chain links TRBV7-2 to TRBJ1-2; D ambiguous. The germline V gene has CDR1 SGHTA and CDR2 FQGNSA. The CDR3 is 11 residues long. V shed 2 bases and J shed 7 bases, with 5 bases lying between them.